The following is a T cell receptor (beta chain) sequence with its context. Its cognate antigen is unknown. UMIs with a 6-nucleotide sample barcode were added by template switching. Following a re-call of the 5' RACE reads, TCRdb has one entry per CDR3 protein and lacks DNA. This specimen shows about 330,000 distinct CDR3 sequences; the ten leading clones hold 2% to 2.5%. Germline CDR1 and CDR2: MDHEN and SYDVKM. The CDR3 loop spans 15 amino acids. This sample is part of a study of monozygotic twins with inflammatory bowel disease. Blood samples measuring roughly 2.5 ml were taken per donor. Whole-study results and caveats: Variability may have been added to patient repertoires by differing immunosuppressive treatments.

This chain joins TRBV28 and TRBJ2-7; lacking DNA, the TRBD1 call made by TCRdb goes unchecked. The sequenced material came from blood. This receptor was obtained from a human donor with ulcerative colitis or Crohn's disease, or a healthy co-twin of an affected twin (not recorded which). The CDR3 protein is CASSWQGVGAYEQYF. Drawing the rest from reference TRBV28 and TRBJ2-7, the complete variable domain is DVKVTQSSRYLVKRTGEKVFLECVQDMDHENMFWYRQDPGLGLRLIYFSYDVKMKEKGDIPEGYSVSREKKERFSLILESASTNQTSMYLCASSWQGVGAYEQYFGPGTRLTVT.